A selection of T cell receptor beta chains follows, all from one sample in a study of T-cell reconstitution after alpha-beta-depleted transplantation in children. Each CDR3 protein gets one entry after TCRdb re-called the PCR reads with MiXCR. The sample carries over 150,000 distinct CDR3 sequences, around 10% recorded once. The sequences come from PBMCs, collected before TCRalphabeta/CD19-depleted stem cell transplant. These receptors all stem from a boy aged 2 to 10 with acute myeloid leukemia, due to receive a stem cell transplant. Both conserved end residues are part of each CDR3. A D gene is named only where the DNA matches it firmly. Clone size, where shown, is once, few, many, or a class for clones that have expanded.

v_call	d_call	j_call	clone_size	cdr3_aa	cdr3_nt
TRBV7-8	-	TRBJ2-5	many	CASSLPSFPVGKETQYF	TGTGCCAGCAGCTTGCCGAGTTTCCCGGTCGGTAAAGAGACCCAGTACTTC
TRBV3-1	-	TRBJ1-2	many	CASSQRKMGGYTF	TGTGCCAGCAGCCAAAGGAAGATGGGCGGCTACACCTTC
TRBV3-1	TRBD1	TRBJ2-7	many	CASSQPGQGNYEQYF	TGTGCCAGCAGCCAACCCGGACAGGGCAACTACGAGCAGTACTTC
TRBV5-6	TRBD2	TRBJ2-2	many	CASSSLGLAEGTGELFF	TGTGCCAGCAGCTCTTTGGGACTAGCGGAAGGGACCGGGGAGCTGTTTTTT
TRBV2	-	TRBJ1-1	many	CASSRDRNTEAFF	TGCGCCAGCAGCCGGGACCGAAACACTGAAGCTTTCTTT
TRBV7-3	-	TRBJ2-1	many	CASSLTGGYNEQFF	TGTGCCAGCAGCTTAACAGGGGGCTACAATGAGCAGTTCTTC
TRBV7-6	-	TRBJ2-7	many	CASSSHGYPRDPMGSYEQYF	TGTGCCAGCAGCTCACACGGGTACCCGCGGGACCCAATGGGCTCCTACGAGCAGTACTTC
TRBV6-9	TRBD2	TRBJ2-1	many	CASNWGTRNEQFF	TGTGCCAGCAATTGGGGGACTAGAAATGAGCAGTTCTTC
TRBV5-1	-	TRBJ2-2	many	CASSRTGAGELFF	TGCGCCAGCAGCCGGACGGGGGCCGGGGAGCTGTTTTTT
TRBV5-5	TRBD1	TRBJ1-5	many	CASSRDRASQPQHF	TGTGCCAGCAGCCGGGACAGGGCGAGTCAGCCCCAGCATTTT
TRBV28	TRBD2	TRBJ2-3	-	CASSLIAGTTDTQYF	TGTGCCAGCAGTTTGATAGCGGGAACTACAGATACGCAGTATTTT
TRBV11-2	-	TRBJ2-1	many	CASSLDSVYNEQFF	TGTGCCAGCAGCTTGGACAGCGTCTACAATGAGCAGTTCTTC
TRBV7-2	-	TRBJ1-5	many	CASSPASTGSNQPQHF	TGTGCCAGCAGCCCGGCTTCGACAGGTAGCAATCAGCCCCAGCATTTT
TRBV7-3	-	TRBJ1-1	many	CASSPNRHNTEAFF	TGTGCCAGCAGCCCCAATCGACACAACACTGAAGCTTTCTTT
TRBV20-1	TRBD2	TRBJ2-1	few	CSAGSSGRVREVLGQFF	TGCAGTGCTGGGTCTAGCGGGAGGGTCCGCGAGGTTTTGGGGCAGTTCTTC
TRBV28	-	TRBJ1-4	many	CASSIGTAEVREKLFF	TGTGCCAGCAGTATTGGGACCGCAGAGGTTAGGGAAAAACTGTTTTTT
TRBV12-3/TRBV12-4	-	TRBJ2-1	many	CASTRANTMEQFF	TGTGCCAGCACCAGGGCTAACACAATGGAGCAGTTCTTC
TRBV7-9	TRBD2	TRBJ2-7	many	CASSLSGSHYEQYF	TGTGCCAGCAGCCTGAGCGGGAGCCACTACGAGCAGTACTTC
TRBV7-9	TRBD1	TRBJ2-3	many	CASSFRTGGKDTQYF	TGTGCCAGCAGCTTTCGGACAGGGGGCAAAGATACGCAGTATTTT
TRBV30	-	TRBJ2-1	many	CAWSVQTDNEQFF	TGTGCCTGGAGTGTACAGACGGACAATGAGCAGTTCTTC
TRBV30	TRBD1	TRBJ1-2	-	CAWSQDRGYGYTF	TGTGCCTGGAGTCAAGACAGGGGGTATGGCTACACCTTT
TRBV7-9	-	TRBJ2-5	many	CASSLGPGARETQYF	TGTGCCAGCAGCTTAGGTCCAGGGGCCAGGGAGACCCAGTACTTC
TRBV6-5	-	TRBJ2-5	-	CASSYHPQETQYF	TGTGCCAGCAGTTACCACCCCCAAGAGACCCAGTACTTC
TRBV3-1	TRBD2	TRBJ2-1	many	CASSQDVTSGYNEQFF	TGTGCCAGCAGCCAAGATGTAACTAGCGGTTACAATGAGCAGTTCTTC
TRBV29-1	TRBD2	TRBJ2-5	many	CSARTGTSGGQETQYF	TGCAGCGCCCGCACCGGGACTAGCGGGGGCCAAGAGACCCAGTACTTC
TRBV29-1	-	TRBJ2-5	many	CSVEGQFQETQYF	TGCAGCGTTGAAGGACAGTTCCAAGAGACCCAGTACTTC
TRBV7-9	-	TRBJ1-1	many	CASSVTGGALAEAFF	TGTGCCAGCAGCGTTACCGGAGGGGCGCTGGCTGAAGCTTTCTTT
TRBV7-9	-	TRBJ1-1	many	CASSSGWGLNTEAFF	TGTGCCAGCAGCTCTGGATGGGGTTTGAACACTGAAGCTTTCTTT
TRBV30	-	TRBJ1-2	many	CAWSVPAEAIYGYTF	TGTGCCTGGAGTGTACCCGCAGAAGCGATCTATGGCTACACCTTC
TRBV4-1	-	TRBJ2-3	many	CASSRMISGPREDTQYF	TGCGCCAGCAGCCGAATGATTAGCGGCCCAAGGGAAGATACGCAGTATTTT
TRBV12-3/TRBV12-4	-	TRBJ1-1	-	CASRSGAGRPNTEAFF	TGTGCCAGCCGCTCCGGAGCGGGAAGGCCGAACACTGAAGCTTTCTTT
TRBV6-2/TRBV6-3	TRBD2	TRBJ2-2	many	CASSATASGMNTGELFF	TGTGCCAGCAGCGCAACGGCTAGCGGGATGAACACCGGGGAGCTGTTTTTT
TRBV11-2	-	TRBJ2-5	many	CASSLRRVSKETQYF	TGTGCCAGCAGCTTACGCAGGGTATCAAAAGAGACCCAGTACTTC
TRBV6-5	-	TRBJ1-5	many	CASSYSPMSNQPQHF	TGTGCCAGCAGTTACTCCCCCATGAGCAATCAGCCCCAGCATTTT
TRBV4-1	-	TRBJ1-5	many	CASSHHYFSDFKYNQPQHF	TGCGCCAGCAGCCATCACTACTTCTCGGACTTTAAGTACAATCAGCCCCAGCATTTT
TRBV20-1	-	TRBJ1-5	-	CSARDPWGGGSNQPQHF	TGCAGTGCTAGAGATCCGTGGGGCGGGGGAAGCAATCAGCCCCAGCATTTT
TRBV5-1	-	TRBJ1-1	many	CASSPRQLNTEAFF	TGCGCCAGCAGCCCCCGACAGCTGAACACTGAAGCTTTCTTT